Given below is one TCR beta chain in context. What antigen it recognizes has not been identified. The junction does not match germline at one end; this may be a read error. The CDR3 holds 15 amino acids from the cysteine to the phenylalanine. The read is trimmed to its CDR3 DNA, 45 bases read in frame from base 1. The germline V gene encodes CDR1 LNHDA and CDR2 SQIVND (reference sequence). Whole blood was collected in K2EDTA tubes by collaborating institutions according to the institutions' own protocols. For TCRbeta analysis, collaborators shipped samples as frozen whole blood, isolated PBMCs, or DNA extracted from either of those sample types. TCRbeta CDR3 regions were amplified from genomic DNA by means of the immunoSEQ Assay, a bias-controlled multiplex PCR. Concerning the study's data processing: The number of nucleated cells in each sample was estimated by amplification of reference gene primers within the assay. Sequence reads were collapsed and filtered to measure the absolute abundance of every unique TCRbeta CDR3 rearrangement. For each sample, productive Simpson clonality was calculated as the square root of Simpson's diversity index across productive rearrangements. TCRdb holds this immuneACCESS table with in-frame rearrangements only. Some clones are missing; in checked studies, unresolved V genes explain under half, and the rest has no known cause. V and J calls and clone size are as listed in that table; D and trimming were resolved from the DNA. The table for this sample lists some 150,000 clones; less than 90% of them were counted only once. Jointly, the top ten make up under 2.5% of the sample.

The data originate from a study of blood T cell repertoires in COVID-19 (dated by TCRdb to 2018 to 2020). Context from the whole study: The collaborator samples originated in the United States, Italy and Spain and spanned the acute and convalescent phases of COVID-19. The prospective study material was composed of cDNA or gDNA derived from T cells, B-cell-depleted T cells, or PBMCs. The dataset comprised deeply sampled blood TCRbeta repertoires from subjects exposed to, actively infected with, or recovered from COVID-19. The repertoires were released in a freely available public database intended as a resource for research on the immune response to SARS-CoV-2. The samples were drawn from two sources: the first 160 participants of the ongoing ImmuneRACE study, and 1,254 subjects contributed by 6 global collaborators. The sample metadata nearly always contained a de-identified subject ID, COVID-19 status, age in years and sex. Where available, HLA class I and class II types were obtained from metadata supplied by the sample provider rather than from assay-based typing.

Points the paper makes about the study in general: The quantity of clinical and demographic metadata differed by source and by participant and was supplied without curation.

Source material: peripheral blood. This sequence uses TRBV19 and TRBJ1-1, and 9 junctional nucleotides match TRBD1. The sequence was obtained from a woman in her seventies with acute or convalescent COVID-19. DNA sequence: TGTGCCAGTAGGGACTCCGGGACAGGGAACAATGAAGCTTTCTTT. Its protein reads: CASRDSGTGNNEAFF.